Each of the 5 T cell receptor beta chains below was sequenced from the same sample in a study of cytomegalovirus exposure and HLA in healthy donors. 13 Jbeta primers and 60 Vbeta primers were used for the PCR. Method: immunoSEQ multiplex PCR; TCRdb's copy keeps in-frame clones and lacks some. Of about 140,000 clones listed, 80% are singletons. Sequenced material: PBMCs. All receptors derive from a man aged 40-49 years in good health and CMV-seronegative.

The gene calls are TRBV9 and TRBJ1-6; 8 bases line up with TRBD1. Germline V lookup: CDR1 SGDLS, CDR2 YYNGEE. The CDR3 is 15 residues long. Germline trimming cut 4 bases from V and 5 bases from J; bases unmatched to any gene: 5. CDR3 DNA sequence: TGTGCCAGCAGCTCTCGGACAGGGAATAATTCACCCCTCCACTTT. Protein: CASSSRTGNNSPLHF.

The chain couples TRBV5-4 to TRBJ2-3, with 11 bases fitting TRBD2. This CDR3 spans 17 amino acids. The ends lost 0 bases at V and 6 bases at J; junction bases unmatched: 9. The germline V gene has CDR1 SGHNT and CDR2 YYREEE (reference sequence). CDR3 residues: CASSLDSGGALGDTQYF. In nucleotides, the CDR3 is TGTGCCAGCAGCTTGGATAGCGGGGGGGCCCTAGGGGATACGCAGTATTTT.

The rearrangement joins TRBV18 to TRBJ2-4; perhaps TRBD2 as D (6 bases). V dropped 5 bases and J dropped 0 bases, with 8 bases sitting between them. The CDR3 has 14 residues. Germline-derived CDR1 and CDR2 are KGHSH and LQKENI. The CDR3 spells CASSSGGAKNIQYF. The DNA of the CDR3 is TGTGCCAGCTCATCCGGGGGAGCCAAAAACATTCAGTACTTC.

Concerning this clone: Additional DNA sequences in this sample encode the identical CDR3. This chain links TRBV5-1 with TRBJ1-6, with unresolved D. This CDR3 has 14 residues. Germline-derived CDR1 and CDR2 are SGHRS and YFSETQ. With 0 bases removed from V and 13 bases from J, the gap between germline ends came to 14 bases. The CDR3 DNA is TGCGCCAGCAGCTTGGACAGTATCATTTCCCCCCTCCACTTT. Residues: CASSLDSIISPLHF.

The gene calls are TRBV18 and TRBJ2-7, with TRBD1 matching 7 bases. The germline CDR1 and CDR2 sequences are KGHSH and LQKENI. V lost 6 bases to trimming and J lost 4 bases; unmatched junction nucleotides: 12. This CDR3 comprises 15 residues. The CDR3 loop is CASSPDRAPDYEQYF. Here the CDR3 DNA reads TGTGCCAGCTCCCCTGACAGGGCTCCCGATTACGAGCAGTACTTC.